The 19 T cell receptor beta chains below were found in one sample sequenced in a study of T cell responses to AZD1222 COVID-19 vaccine. Clones were sequenced by immunoSEQ multiplex PCR, and TCRdb holds only the in-frame ones, with some missing. Here the sample spans 110,000 to 150,000 clones, more than 75% being singletons. Source: peripheral blood, taken 28 days after the second AZD1222 dose. These receptors were obtained from an adult who received the AZD1222 COVID-19 vaccine.

The rearrangement joins TRBV5-6 to TRBJ1-4, with D uncertain. The V and J ends lost 1 base and 6 bases respectively, with 4 bases between them. Germline V gene sequence: CDR1 SGHDT, CDR2 YYEEEE. The CDR3 has 12 residues. This chain's CDR3 is CASSLRDEKLFF. CDR3 in DNA: TGTGCCAGCAGCTTGAGGGATGAAAAACTGTTTTTT.

J is TRBJ1-2 and V is TRBV9; D uncertain. The germline V and J ends were trimmed by 0 bases and 3 bases, with 15 bases remaining between them. The CDR3 runs to 16 residues. Per the germline V gene, CDR1 is SGDLS and CDR2 is YYNGEE. CDR3 sequence reads: CASSVALGERHYGYTF. CDR3 bases: TGTGCCAGCAGCGTAGCCCTCGGGGAGCGGCACTATGGCTACACCTTC.

The chain joins TRBV6-2 or TRBV6-3 to TRBJ1-2; D unclear. Between the trimmed V and J ends, which lost 5 bases and 8 bases, there was a span of 12 bases. The CDR3 has 12 amino acids. Germline V gene sequence: CDR1 MNHEY, CDR2 SVGEGT. This chain's CDR3 is CASSAAGGGYTF. In DNA, the CDR3 is TGTGCCAGCAGTGCCGCAGGAGGGGGCTACACCTTC.

The V call is TRBV24-1, the J call TRBJ2-4; D perhaps matches TRBD1 (6 bases). V was trimmed by 2 bases and J by 7 bases, leaving 14 bases between them. Germline V gene sequence: CDR1 KGHDR, CDR2 SFDVKD. The CDR3 is 15 residues long. CDR3 protein: CATSDSDRRPNIQYF. As DNA, the CDR3 is TGTGCCACCAGTGATTCCGACAGGAGACCTAACATTCAGTACTTC.

V is TRBV28 and J is TRBJ1-2, with no clear D. The CDR3 extends over 15 amino acids. Between the trimmed V and J ends, which lost 1 base and 4 bases, there was a span of 13 bases. The V gene's germline CDR1 is MDHEN and CDR2 SYDVKM. The CDR3 bases are TGTGCCAGCAGTTTATCAGAGATTAGGACCTATGGCTACACCTTC. It is translated as CASSLSEIRTYGYTF.

The chain uses TRBV18 and TRBJ2-3; weak D call: TRBD1 (6 bases). The CDR3 has 15 residues. Germline CDR1 reads KGHSH; CDR2 reads LQKENI. Trimming took off 3 bases at V and 3 bases at J, with 13 bases between the two ends. Here the CDR3 DNA reads TGTGCCAGCTCACCCTGGACAGAGCTTACAGATACGCAGTATTTT. It codes for CASSPWTELTDTQYF.

This clone was counted a single time. J is TRBJ1-1 and V is TRBV5-6, with TRBD1 as a possible D gene (5 bases). Germline V gene lookup returns CDR1 SGHDT and CDR2 YYEEEE. CDR3 length equals 17 residues. Trimming took 4 bases from V and 1 from J, leaving 20 bases between them. CDR3 DNA sequence: TGTGCCAGCAGCGCAGGGACGGGGGTTTATTGGAACACTGAAGCTTTCTTT. This codes for CASSAGTGVYWNTEAFF.

This sequence joins TRBV12-3 or TRBV12-4 and TRBJ2-1; TRBD1 aligns across 9 bases. This CDR3 is 12 amino acids long. J lost 15 bases, V lost 4 bases, and 7 bases had no gene match. CDR3 amino acids: CASSWTGVGRFF. The CDR3 region has the DNA TGTGCCAGCAGTTGGACAGGGGTAGGGAGGTTCTTC.

The chain uses TRBV7-2 and TRBJ1-6; D call uncertain. This CDR3 has 12 residues. V gave up 6 bases and J gave up 8 bases, with 8 bases separating them. Germline V gene lookup returns CDR1 SGHTA and CDR2 FQGNSA. The DNA of the CDR3 is TGTGCCAGCAGGGAGGGATATTCACCCCTCCACTTT. Its translation is CASREGYSPLHF.

The chain joins TRBV5-1 to TRBJ2-3, with 7 bases that match TRBD2. CDR3 length: 15 residues. Germline-derived CDR1 and CDR2 are SGHRS and YFSETQ. Trimming removed 4 bases from V and 0 bases from J; junction bases left unmatched: 5. The chain's CDR3 is CASSPQGLSTDTQYF. DNA for the CDR3: TGCGCCAGCAGCCCCCAGGGACTAAGCACAGATACGCAGTATTTT.

J is TRBJ2-6 and V is TRBV11-3; a possible D gene is TRBD1 (6 bases). The CDR3 contains 14 residues. Trimming took 5 bases from V and 4 from J, leaving 9 bases between them. From germline, CDR1 is SGHNT and CDR2 YENEEA. In DNA, the CDR3 is TGTGCCAGCAGCCCCGGGACAGGGGCCAACGTCCTGACTTTC. Its translation: CASSPGTGANVLTF.

The table lists this clone with a few counts. The gene calls are TRBV5-1 and TRBJ1-4, with no clear D. This CDR3 contains 14 residues. V shed 0 bases and J shed 1 base, with 4 bases lying between them. Germline V gene lookup returns CDR1 SGHRS and CDR2 YFSETQ. In DNA form, the CDR3 reads TGCGCCAGCAGCTTGGAGAGAACTAATGAAAAACTGTTTTTT. It translates to CASSLERTNEKLFF.

This clone is a singleton in its sample. The chain combines TRBV7-3 with TRBJ1-6; 9 bases map to TRBD1. Germline CDR1 reads SGHTA; CDR2 reads FQGTGA. The CDR3 is 16 amino acids. Unmatched junction bases numbered 7, after V lost 5 bases and J lost 5 bases. The CDR3 here is CASSRSGTGHNSPLHF. DNA of the CDR3: TGTGCCAGCAGCAGGTCCGGGACAGGGCATAATTCACCCCTCCACTTT.

The chain joins TRBV2 to TRBJ1-4; a possible D gene is TRBD1 (5 bases). Germline V lookup: CDR1 SNHLY, CDR2 FYNNEI. The V and J ends lost 4 bases and 8 bases respectively, with 14 bases between them. There are 14 residues in the CDR3. The CDR3 DNA reads TGTGCCAGCAGTGGCGGGGGTCGGTACGAAAAACTGTTTTTT. Its translation: CASSGGGRYEKLFF.

The chain links TRBV10-1 to TRBJ1-5; D call uncertain. V was clipped by 0 bases and J by 3 bases, with 6 bases between them. Germline CDR1 WNHNN, CDR2 SYGVQD (reference sequence). CDR3 size: 14 residues. The CDR3 spells CASSESGINQPQHF. In nucleotides, the CDR3 is TGCGCCAGCAGTGAGTCGGGAATCAATCAGCCCCAGCATTTT.

The rearrangement joins TRBV5-1 to TRBJ2-5; possibly TRBD1 or TRBD2 for D (5 bases each). Germline V gene sequence: CDR1 SGHRS, CDR2 YFSETQ. This CDR3 comprises 15 residues. V shed 3 bases and J shed 2 bases, with 14 bases lying between them. The CDR3 DNA follows: TGCGCCAGCAGCTGGGGGACCAGAAAACAAGAGACCCAGTACTTC. Translating gives CASSWGTRKQETQYF.

Of note for this clone: The germline gene is not matched at one end of the junction; a read error may be the cause. This rearrangement joins TRBV7-7 to TRBJ2-1; 13 bases line up with TRBD2. CDR1 is SSHAT, CDR2 FNYEAQ, per germline (reference sequence). The CDR3 sequence is 16 residues long. CDR3: CASSLGTSGMNNEQFF. The CDR3 DNA sequence: TGTGCTAGCAGCTTAGGGACTAGCGGGATGAACAATGAGCAGTTCTTC. Based on the CDR3 plus reference TRBV7-7 and TRBJ2-1, the full variable domain is GAGVSQSPRYKVTKRGQDVTLRCDPISSHATLYWYQQALGQGPEFLTYFNYEAQPDKSGLPSDRFSAERPEGSISTLTIQRTEQRDSAMYRCASSLGTSGMNNEQFFGPGTRLTVL.

The chain uses TRBV28 and TRBJ2-5; 9 nucleotides line up with TRBD2. J was trimmed by 5 bases and V by 4 bases; bases with no gene match: 8. The CDR3 runs to 15 residues. CDR1 and CDR2 from the germline V gene are MDHEN and SYDVKM. The CDR3 reads CASSSPGLATETQYF. CDR3 DNA: TGTGCCAGCAGTTCCCCGGGACTAGCAACGGAGACCCAGTACTTC.

This chain connects TRBV18 to TRBJ2-1, with 13 bases aligning to TRBD2. The CDR3 is 22 amino acids. With 3 bases clipped from V and 5 bases from J, the junction kept 22 bases outside the gene matches. Germline-derived CDR1 and CDR2 are KGHSH and LQKENI. The DNA for the CDR3 is TGTGCCAGCTCACCTAAGCGTGGTTTGGGACAGACTAGCGGGAGGATTGACAATGAGCAGTTCTTC. This gives the protein CASSPKRGLGQTSGRIDNEQFF.